The 5 T cell receptor beta chains below were found in one sample sequenced in a study of cytomegalovirus exposure and HLA in healthy donors. It was with 60 Vbeta and 13 Jbeta primers that the PCR ran. Sequencing was performed with immunoSEQ multiplex PCR; in TCRdb, only in-frame clones are kept and a portion is missing. This table holds about 140,000 clones, 80% found once. Material: PBMCs. The source is a man in his forties or fifties in good health and CMV-seronegative.

The chain employs TRBV11-3 and TRBJ2-7, with a possible D match to TRBD1 (6 bases). The germline V gene has CDR1 SGHNT and CDR2 YENEEA. The CDR3 totals 14 residues. V lost 2 bases and J 5 bases, leaving 13 bases between the germline ends. The CDR3 nucleotides read TGTGCCAGCAGCTTAAACAGGGTAACCGACGAGCAGTACTTC. This codes for CASSLNRVTDEQYF.

V gene TRBV5-5 combines with J gene TRBJ1-1; D possibly corresponds to TRBD1 (5 bases). V was cut by 4 bases and J by 11 bases, with 18 bases left in between. Per the germline V gene, CDR1 is SGHKS and CDR2 is YYEKEE (reference sequence). The CDR3 extends over 13 amino acids. The DNA for the CDR3 is TGTGCCAGCAGCCAGGACAAACCAGTCCAGGCTTTCTTT. Translating gives CASSQDKPVQAFF.

This chain links TRBV5-1 with TRBJ2-5, with D unclear. V was pared by 3 bases and J by 5 bases, with 11 bases between. The V gene's germline CDR1 is SGHRS and CDR2 YFSETQ. There are 13 residues in the CDR3. The CDR3 DNA follows: TGCGCCAGCAGCTACTACGAAAAGGAGACCCAGTACTTC. This gives the protein CASSYYEKETQYF.

The V call is TRBV5-8, the J call TRBJ1-5; 9 positions match TRBD1. The V segment lost 4 bases and the J segment 0 bases; nucleotides outside the gene matches: 5. The CDR3 extends over 16 amino acids. The germline V gene encodes CDR1 SGHTS and CDR2 YDEGEE. The CDR3 sequence is CASSPGQGISNQPQHF. In nucleotides, the CDR3 is TGTGCCAGCAGCCCAGGACAGGGGATTAGCAATCAGCCCCAGCATTTT.

This chain joins TRBV2 and TRBJ1-1; D gene unclear. This CDR3 comprises 12 residues. Germline CDR1 is SNHLY and CDR2 is FYNNEI. V was shortened by 8 bases and J by 8 bases, with 15 bases between the two germline ends. In DNA, the CDR3 is TGTGCCAGCCCCGGGTTGGCAGAAGAAGCTTTCTTT. It specifies CASPGLAEEAFF.